Below, 13 T cell receptor beta chains from the same sample are listed, as sequenced in a study of chemoradiotherapy in HPV16-positive cancers. Method: immunoSEQ multiplex PCR; TCRdb's copy keeps in-frame clones and lacks some. The sample has some 660 clones, about 82% seen once. This material consisted of tumor tissue, taken from a patient who underwent chemoradiotherapy. These receptors originate from a human donor with HPV-associated anogenital cancer.

The rearrangement uses TRBV12-5 and TRBJ2-5, with 7 bases identical to TRBD2. The V gene's germline CDR1 is LGHNT and CDR2 FRNRAP. V dropped 4 bases and J dropped 5; count of bases not matched to a gene: 7. This CDR3 is built from 14 residues. The CDR3 protein is CASGWGGSGETQYF. DNA for the CDR3: TGTGCTAGTGGTTGGGGGGGGTCGGGTGAGACCCAGTACTTC.

This clone was seen a few times. The CDR3 nucleotides are TGTGCCAGCAGCTCCGGAGCTAGCGGGCCTAGCACAGATACGCAGTATTTT. It yields the protein CASSSGASGPSTDTQYF. The V and J genes are TRBV7-9 and TRBJ2-3, with TRBD2 matching over 8 bases. Looked up from germline, CDR1 is SEHNR and CDR2 is FQNEAQ (reference sequence). The J segment lost 0 bases and the V segment lost 4 bases, leaving 9 bases of the junction unmatched. CDR3 size: 17 residues.

This chain connects TRBV23-1 to TRBJ2-3, with 8 bases identical to TRBD1. TRBV23-1 carries the ORF label, with uncertain function. V dropped 3 bases and J dropped 1; count of bases not matched to a gene: 9. CDR3 length equals 17 residues. CDR3 sequence: CASSHRPQGAGTDTQYF. CDR3 bases: TGCGCCAGCAGTCATCGCCCCCAGGGGGCCGGCACAGATACGCAGTATTTT.

This clone was detected once. The rearrangement joins TRBV9 to TRBJ2-1; 7 bases are a match to TRBD2. Trimming took 1 base from V and 4 from J; bases not matched to a gene: 8. Per the germline V gene, CDR1 is SGDLS and CDR2 is YYNGEE. CDR3 size: 16 residues. The CDR3 region is CASSVSGLGPYNEQFF. The CDR3, as DNA: TGTGCCAGCAGCGTAAGCGGACTAGGTCCTTACAATGAGCAGTTCTTC.

V is TRBV7-2 and J is TRBJ2-4; D is ambiguous. Germline-derived CDR1 and CDR2 are SGHTA and FQGNSA. This CDR3 has 12 residues. V lost 1 base to trimming and J lost 9 bases, with 7 bases between them. CDR3 DNA: TGTGCCAGCAGCTTAGGGCTCGGCATTCAGTACTTC. Translated, it gives CASSLGLGIQYF.

V gene TRBV9 combines with J gene TRBJ2-5; tentatively, D is TRBD2 (5 bases). CDR1 is SGDLS, CDR2 YYNGEE, per germline. V dropped 3 bases and J dropped 2 bases, with 14 bases sitting between them. This CDR3 spans 15 amino acids. CDR3 region: CASSAPLGLQETQYF. Here the CDR3 DNA reads TGTGCCAGCAGCGCGCCACTAGGCCTACAAGAGACCCAGTACTTC.

This clone was recorded only once. The chain recombines TRBV19 with TRBJ2-2; no reliable D call. V shed 6 bases and J shed 3 bases, with 11 bases lying between them. Germline V lookup: CDR1 LNHDA, CDR2 SQIVND (reference sequence). The CDR3 runs 14 residues. The CDR3 DNA reads TGTGCCAGTAGCCCATCGGGTTACACCGGGGAGCTGTTTTTT. This translates into CASSPSGYTGELFF.

CDR3 bases: TGTGCCAGCAGCCAAGATTGGACGACGGACTATGGCTACACCTTC. Translating it yields CASSQDWTTDYGYTF. The J gene is TRBJ1-2, the V gene TRBV14, with D hard to call. Looked up from germline, CDR1 is SGHDN and CDR2 is FVKESK. The CDR3 covers 15 residues. V was pared by 0 bases and J by 3 bases, with 11 bases between.

The V call is TRBV27, the J call TRBJ2-3; D might be TRBD1 (6 bases). CDR3 length: 15 amino acids. V lost 1 base to trimming and J lost 0 bases, with 8 bases between them. Per the germline V gene, CDR1 is MNHEY and CDR2 is SMNVEV (reference sequence). The CDR3 nucleotides read TGTGCCAGCAGTTTATTGGGGGCTAGCACAGATACGCAGTATTTT. It translates to CASSLLGASTDTQYF.

The V and J genes are TRBV7-2 and TRBJ2-7; D gene unclear. There are 14 residues in the CDR3. Looked up from germline, CDR1 is SGHTA and CDR2 is FQGNSA. The V end lost 4 bases, the J end lost 3 bases, and 13 bases lay between the germline ends. CDR3 sequence (DNA): TGTGCCAGCAGCTCCTACAATGCCCGCTACGAGCAGTACTTC. This codes for CASSSYNARYEQYF.

The rearrangement uses TRBV29-1 and TRBJ1-1, with 7 bases lining up with TRBD1. CDR3 size: 13 residues. CDR1 is SQVTM and CDR2 is ANQGSEA in the germline V gene. V gave up 6 bases and J gave up 7 bases; unmatched junction bases: 11. CDR3 bases: TGCAGCGTAGACAGGGACACCCACATTGAAGCTTTCTTT. This translates into CSVDRDTHIEAFF.

The DNA for the CDR3 is TGTGCCAGCAGAGCAGGTTATAGCAATCAGCCCCAGCATTTT. It specifies CASRAGYSNQPQHF. The chain employs TRBV6-1 and TRBJ1-5; D is ambiguous. The germline V gene encodes CDR1 MNHNS and CDR2 SASEGT. V gave up 6 bases and J gave up 0 bases, with 9 bases separating them. This CDR3 comprises 14 residues.

The J gene is TRBJ2-2, the V gene TRBV5-1; TRBD2 agrees at 8 bases. This CDR3 is built from 14 residues. V shed 5 bases, J shed 7 bases, and the junction held 7 bases outside the gene matches. Germline V gene lookup returns CDR1 SGHRS and CDR2 YFSETQ. CDR3 protein: CASSGTRKVGELFF. As DNA, the CDR3 is TGCGCCAGCAGTGGGACTAGGAAGGTCGGGGAGCTGTTTTTT.